Detailed here is one TCR beta chain. The antigen remains unidentified. This may come from a read error, since a much larger clone is one base off. CDR1 is SGHRS, CDR2 YFSETQ, per germline. V was clipped by 2 bases and J by 1 base, with 16 bases between them. This CDR3 contains 17 residues. TCRdb used MiXCR to reprocess the reads, holding one entry per CDR3 protein. The data show about 19,000 distinct CDR3 sequences, about 20% seen once. The entry originates in a study of lung T cells in sarcoidosis with Löfgren's syndrome. Study details: In sarcoidosis, CD4+ T cells accumulate in bronchoalveolar lavage fluid. Repertoire analyses centered on Löfgren's syndrome patients. General observations from the study: The most expanded V genes in Löfgren's patients were reportedly TRAV12-1 and TRBV2. Shared TRAV12-1 and TRBV2 CDR3 motifs across Löfgren's syndrome patients reportedly suggested public CD4+ TCRs.

The J gene is TRBJ2-1, the V gene TRBV5-1; D remains unclear. This TCR derives from a human donor with sarcoidosis (Löfgren's syndrome or another form), or a control subject (not recorded which). Sequenced material: CD4+ T cells from PBMCs. The chain's CDR3 is CASSLSRSGPSYNEQFF. The CDR3 DNA follows: TGCGCCAGCAGCTTAAGCAGGAGTGGTCCTTCCTACAATGAGCAGTTCTTC.